Presented here are 27 T cell receptor beta chains from one specimen sequenced in a study of blood T cell repertoires in COVID-19 (dated by TCRdb to about 2020). The library was built by means of the immunoSEQ multiplex PCR assay. The source is immuneACCESS, and TCRdb retained only in-frame sequences with V and J called. Part of the clones is not carried over; for the studies checked, unresolved V genes explain less than half of this, and the remainder is unexplained. The table for this sample lists roughly 98,000 clones; about 85% of them were counted only once. Around 11% of the sample is in the top ten clones. The specimen sequenced was peripheral blood. The receptors were sampled from a woman aged 70 to 79 with active or convalescent COVID-19.

Only one count was recorded for this clone. The chain employs TRBV10-3 and TRBJ2-7; D is ambiguous. Germline V gene lookup returns CDR1 ENHRY and CDR2 SYGVKD. The CDR3 has 14 amino acids. The ends were cut back, 0 bases at V and 2 bases at J, with 8 bases in the middle. This chain's CDR3 is CAISESETPYEQYF. For the CDR3, the DNA is TGTGCCATCAGTGAGTCCGAGACACCCTACGAGCAGTACTTC.

This chain uses TRBV4-3 with TRBJ1-5; 8 bases match TRBD1. This CDR3 has 14 amino acids. Germline lookup yields CDR1 LGHNA and CDR2 YSLEER. With V trimmed by 5 bases and J by 6 bases, 6 bases remained unmatched. CDR3 in DNA: TGCGCCAGCAGCAACCAGGGGGCAGGTCAGCCCCAGCATTTT. Translation: CASSNQGAGQPQHF.

This clone appeared once. The rearrangement uses TRBV24-1 and TRBJ2-2; a possible D gene is TRBD2 (5 bases). The germline CDR1 and CDR2 sequences are KGHDR and SFDVKD. The length of the CDR3 is 16 residues. V gave up 3 bases and J gave up 4 bases, with 14 bases separating them. Written as DNA, the CDR3 is TGTGCCACCAGTGATCGCGACTGGAGGACCACCGGGGAGCTGTTTTTT. Translated: CATSDRDWRTTGELFF.

The chain links TRBV5-1 to TRBJ2-5, with D maybe TRBD2 (5 bases). The CDR3 spans 14 residues. The germline CDR1 and CDR2 sequences are SGHRS and YFSETQ. V shed 4 bases and J shed 4 bases, with 14 bases lying between them. CDR3 in DNA: TGCGCCAGCAGCCCAGGAGGCCCCGGAGAGACCCAGTACTTC. It codes for CASSPGGPGETQYF.

The rearrangement joins TRBV5-1 to TRBJ2-2; tentatively, D is TRBD1 (6 bases). The CDR3 consists of 15 residues. Looked up from germline, CDR1 is SGHRS and CDR2 is YFSETQ. Trimming took 7 bases from V and 0 from J, leaving 13 bases between them. The CDR3 is CASHEGVPNTGELFF. The DNA of the CDR3 is TGCGCCAGCCACGAGGGGGTACCGAACACCGGGGAGCTGTTTTTT.

CDR3 nucleotide sequence: TGTGCCAGCAGTGAAGGTCCAGGACAGGGGTTTTCTTTCTTT. Encoded protein: CASSEGPGQGFSFF. This sequence joins TRBV6-1 and TRBJ1-1, with TRBD1 matching over 9 bases. The CDR3 extends over 14 amino acids. With V trimmed by 1 base and J by 12 bases, 9 bases remained unmatched. CDR1 is MNHNS and CDR2 is SASEGT in the germline V gene.

This clone was seen once. The chain couples TRBV7-2 to TRBJ2-3; 9 bases agree with TRBD1. The germline V gene encodes CDR1 SGHTA and CDR2 FQGNSA. The trim removed 11 bases at V and 4 bases at J, leaving 13 bases unmatched. The length of the CDR3 is 15 residues. The CDR3 nucleotides are TGTGCCTCCTCCGGGACAGGGATAGTGGCAGATACGCAGTATTTT. It translates to CASSGTGIVADTQYF.

This clone has a single count. V usage is TRBV7-2 and J usage is TRBJ2-7; the D gene is possibly TRBD1 (5 bases). Germline CDR1 is SGHTA and CDR2 is FQGNSA. The CDR3 is 14 residues long. Trimming took 1 base from V and 3 from J, leaving 10 bases between them. In DNA, the CDR3 is TGTGCCAGCAGCTTAGATAAGGGGTTCTACGAGCAGTACTTC. Protein product: CASSLDKGFYEQYF.

This rearrangement joins TRBV5-5 to TRBJ1-2; D is possibly TRBD1 (6 bases). V was cut by 2 bases and J by 1 base, with 18 bases left in between. The CDR3 is 17 residues long. Germline CDR1 and CDR2: SGHKS and YYEKEE (reference sequence). As DNA, the CDR3 is TGTGCCAGCAGCTTCTCTCAGGGGCCATCCCTTAACTATGGCTACACCTTC. Translation gives CASSFSQGPSLNYGYTF. The full variable domain, completed using reference TRBV5-5 and TRBJ1-2, is DAGVTQSPTHLIKTRGQQVTLRCSPISGHKSVSWYQQVLGQGPQFIFQYYEKEERGRGNFPDRFSARQFPNYSSELNVNALLLGDSALYLCASSFSQGPSLNYGYTFGSGTRLTVV.

The genes are TRBV2 and TRBJ2-1, with 9 bases matching TRBD2. CDR3 length: 17 residues. Looked up from germline, CDR1 is SNHLY and CDR2 is FYNNEI. J was trimmed by 3 bases and V by 4 bases; bases with no gene match: 10. The CDR3 loop is CASSGMVAGEGYNEQFF. CDR3 DNA: TGTGCCAGCAGTGGGATGGTAGCGGGGGAGGGCTACAATGAGCAGTTCTTC.

The chain couples TRBV14 to TRBJ1-1, with D unclear. Germline values: CDR1 SGHDN, CDR2 FVKESK. The length of the CDR3 is 17 residues. The V and J ends lost 5 bases and 2 bases respectively, with 21 bases between them. This CDR3 is CASSAPGLSYSNTEAFF. Written as DNA, the CDR3 is TGTGCCAGCAGCGCACCAGGACTCAGCTACTCCAACACTGAAGCTTTCTTT.

The genes are TRBV4-1 and TRBJ1-1; 10 nucleotides align to TRBD1. V lost 3 bases to trimming and J lost 6 bases; unmatched junction nucleotides: 10. This CDR3 region has 16 residues. CDR1 and CDR2 (germline): MGHRA, YSYEKL. CDR3 region: CASSQYPGTGEAEAFF. CDR3 sequence (DNA): TGCGCCAGCAGCCAGTACCCCGGGACAGGGGAGGCTGAAGCTTTCTTT.

The chain employs TRBV5-4 and TRBJ2-1; 14 nucleotides align to TRBD2. The CDR3 has 15 residues. V trimming: 3 bases; J trimming: 5 bases; junction bases outside the gene matches: 1. Germline CDR1 reads SGHNT; CDR2 reads YYREEE (reference sequence). The CDR3 sequence is CASSSTSGGDNEQFF. In DNA, the CDR3 is TGTGCCAGCAGCTCGACTAGCGGGGGGGACAATGAGCAGTTCTTC. The variable domain in full, completed from reference TRBV5-4 and TRBJ2-1, reads ETGVTQSPTHLIKTRGQQVTLRCSSQSGHNTVSWYQQALGQGPQFIFQYYREEENGRGNFPPRFSGLQFPNYSSELNVNALELDDSALYLCASSSTSGGDNEQFFGPGTRLTVL.

The chain recombines TRBV10-2 with TRBJ2-3; 7 nucleotides match TRBD2. The CDR3 has 11 residues. The V gene end was trimmed by 8 bases and the J gene end by 10 bases; junction bases not matched to a gene: 6. The germline gives CDR1 WSHSY, CDR2 SAAADI. CDR3 residues: CASHGAGAQYF. The CDR3 DNA follows: TGCGCCAGCCACGGGGCGGGGGCGCAGTATTTT.

The J gene is TRBJ2-7, the V gene TRBV5-1; 9 bases fit TRBD1. Per the germline V gene, CDR1 is SGHRS and CDR2 is YFSETQ. The trim removed 5 bases at V and 6 bases at J, leaving 9 bases unmatched. This CDR3 contains 14 residues. The CDR3 loop reads CASRTGTGSGEQYF. For the CDR3, the DNA is TGCGCCAGCAGGACCGGGACAGGGTCTGGCGAGCAGTACTTC.

This chain links TRBV6-5 with TRBJ2-5; the D gene is possibly TRBD2 (5 bases). The CDR3 length is 15 residues. The ends were cut back, 1 base at V and 1 base at J, with 10 bases in the middle. Germline CDR1 reads MNHEY; CDR2 reads SVGAGI. For the CDR3, the DNA is TGTGCCAGCAGTTACTACCTTAGCGTCCAAGAGACCCAGTACTTC. This gives the protein CASSYYLSVQETQYF.

The J gene is TRBJ2-1, the V gene TRBV4-2; 8 nucleotides line up with TRBD2. Unmatched junction bases numbered 5, after V lost 0 bases and J lost 7 bases. The CDR3 runs 15 residues. Germline loops: CDR1 LGHNA, CDR2 YNFKEQ. The CDR3 protein is CASSQDPRGENEQFF. Written as DNA, the CDR3 is TGTGCCAGCAGCCAAGACCCGCGGGGGGAAAATGAGCAGTTCTTC.

The chain employs TRBV19 and TRBJ2-4, with D possibly matching TRBD2 (7 bases). V was cut by 8 bases and J by 4 bases, with 12 bases left in between. Germline values: CDR1 LNHDA, CDR2 SQIVND (reference sequence). This CDR3 is built from 13 residues. The CDR3 DNA is TGTGCCAGTGGGGGGGCTCCTAAAAACATTCAGTACTTC. It is translated as CASGGAPKNIQYF.

The chain links TRBV15 to TRBJ2-7, with D perhaps matching TRBD1 (5 bases). This CDR3 region has 16 residues. Germline loops: CDR1 LNHNV, CDR2 YYDKDF (reference sequence). Trimming left V 0 bases short and J 6 bases short, with 18 bases between. The CDR3 here is CATSRDPTGLLFEQYF. The CDR3 DNA is TGTGCCACCAGCAGAGATCCCACAGGCCTTCTGTTCGAGCAGTACTTC.

In its sample, this clone was seen once. This chain uses TRBV7-9 with TRBJ2-7, with D tentatively TRBD1 (6 bases). This CDR3 has 14 residues. Trimming took 1 base from V and 4 from J, leaving 11 bases between them. Looked up from germline, CDR1 is SEHNR and CDR2 is FQNEAQ (reference sequence). The CDR3 region has the DNA TGTGCCAGCAGCTTAGAGGACAGACCATACGAGCAGTACTTC. This gives the protein CASSLEDRPYEQYF.

This rearrangement joins TRBV5-4 to TRBJ1-2, with 9 bases identical to TRBD1. CDR1 is SGHNT, CDR2 YYREEE, per germline (reference sequence). V shed 1 base and J 7 bases; nucleotides not matched to a gene: 8. The CDR3 totals 15 residues. The CDR3 is CASSLRGQGVGGYTF. The CDR3 DNA is TGTGCCAGCAGCTTGCGGGGACAGGGAGTAGGTGGCTACACCTTC. Supplemented by reference TRBV5-4 and TRBJ1-2, the full variable domain reads ETGVTQSPTHLIKTRGQQVTLRCSSQSGHNTVSWYQQALGQGPQFIFQYYREEENGRGNFPPRFSGLQFPNYSSELNVNALELDDSALYLCASSLRGQGVGGYTFGSGTRLTVV.

The rearrangement links TRBV18 to TRBJ1-2; the D gene is possibly TRBD1 (6 bases). Germline V lookup: CDR1 KGHSH, CDR2 LQKENI. The ends were cut back, 1 base at V and 0 bases at J, with 18 bases in the middle. This CDR3 spans 18 amino acids. CDR3 DNA: TGTGCCAGCTCACCACGCGAAATCTACAGGGCATCTAACTATGGCTACACCTTC. Amino acids: CASSPREIYRASNYGYTF.

The chain combines TRBV12-3 or TRBV12-4 with TRBJ2-1, with 9 bases matching TRBD1. The V gene end was trimmed by 5 bases and the J gene end by 8 bases; junction bases not matched to a gene: 4. This CDR3 has 13 residues. This chain's CDR3 is CASSRDRDYEQFF. CDR3 in DNA: TGTGCCAGCAGTCGGGACAGGGACTATGAGCAGTTCTTC.

The chain recombines TRBV5-4 with TRBJ2-2; tentatively, D is TRBD2 (5 bases). Germline CDR1 reads SGHNT; CDR2 reads YYREEE (reference sequence). The CDR3 runs 15 residues. V shed 4 bases and J shed 6 bases, with 16 bases lying between them. The CDR3, as DNA: TGTGCCAGCAGCCCAGAGGGAAGGGCGGCCGGGGAGCTGTTTTTT. It specifies CASSPEGRAAGELFF. Variable domain in full (rest from reference TRBV5-4 and TRBJ2-2): ETGVTQSPTHLIKTRGQQVTLRCSSQSGHNTVSWYQQALGQGPQFIFQYYREEENGRGNFPPRFSGLQFPNYSSELNVNALELDDSALYLCASSPEGRAAGELFFGEGSRLTVL.

This chain joins TRBV5-1 and TRBJ1-4; tentative D call: TRBD1 (6 bases). The CDR3 extends over 15 amino acids. The germline V gene has CDR1 SGHRS and CDR2 YFSETQ. Trimming stripped 0 bases from V and 14 bases from J, with 20 bases between. The CDR3 loop is CASSLGQGNGESLFF. CDR3 bases: TGCGCCAGCAGCTTGGGTCAGGGGAACGGGGAAAGTCTGTTTTTT.

V gene TRBV19 combines with J gene TRBJ1-2; D perhaps matches TRBD1 (6 bases). The CDR3 consists of 14 residues. V lost 3 bases and J lost 4, with 12 bases in between. In germline, CDR1 is LNHDA, CDR2 SQIVND (reference sequence). The CDR3 DNA is TGTGCCAGTAGTATCCCAGGGGTGAGCTATGGCTACACCTTC. This codes for CASSIPGVSYGYTF.

The chain links TRBV11-3 to TRBJ1-2, with 7 bases lining up with TRBD1. The V segment lost 4 bases and the J segment 0 bases; nucleotides outside the gene matches: 14. The CDR3 consists of 18 residues. Looked up from germline, CDR1 is SGHNT and CDR2 is YENEEA. The CDR3 coding sequence is TGTGCCAGCAGCTCCCTTCGTACAGGGGACCCAGCTAACTATGGCTACACCTTC. Protein product: CASSSLRTGDPANYGYTF.